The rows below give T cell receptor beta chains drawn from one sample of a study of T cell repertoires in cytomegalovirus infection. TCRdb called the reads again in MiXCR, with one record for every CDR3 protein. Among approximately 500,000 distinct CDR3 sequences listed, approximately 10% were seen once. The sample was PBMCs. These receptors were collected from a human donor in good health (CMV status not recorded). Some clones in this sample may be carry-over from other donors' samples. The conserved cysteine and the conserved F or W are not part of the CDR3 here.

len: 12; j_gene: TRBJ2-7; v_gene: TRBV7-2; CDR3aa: ASSFTQASYEQY
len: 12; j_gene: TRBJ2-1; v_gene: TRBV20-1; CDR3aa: SASSLQGAHEQF
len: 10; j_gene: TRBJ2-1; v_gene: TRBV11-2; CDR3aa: ASSPQNNEQF
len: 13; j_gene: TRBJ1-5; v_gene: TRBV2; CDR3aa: ASNSDRDSNQPQH
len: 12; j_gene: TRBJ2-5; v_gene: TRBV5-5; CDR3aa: ASRPPSVGETQY
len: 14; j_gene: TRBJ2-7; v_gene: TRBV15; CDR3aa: ATSSNPGLAGYEQY
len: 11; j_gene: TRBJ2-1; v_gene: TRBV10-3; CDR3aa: AITLDRLDEQF
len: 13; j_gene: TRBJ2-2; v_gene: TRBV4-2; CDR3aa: ASSQGKGAGGELF
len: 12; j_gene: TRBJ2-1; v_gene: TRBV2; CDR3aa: ASTDGTSYNEQF
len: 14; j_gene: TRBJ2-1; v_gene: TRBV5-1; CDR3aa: ASSLATRATYNEQF
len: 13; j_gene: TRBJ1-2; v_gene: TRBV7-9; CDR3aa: ASSSDLTGTHGYT
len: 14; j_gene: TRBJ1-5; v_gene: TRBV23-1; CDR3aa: ASSQSGAKGNQPQH
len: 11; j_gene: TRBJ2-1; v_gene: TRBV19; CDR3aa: ASSRQFYNEQF
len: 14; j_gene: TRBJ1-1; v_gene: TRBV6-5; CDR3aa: ASSSRTGGLNTEAF
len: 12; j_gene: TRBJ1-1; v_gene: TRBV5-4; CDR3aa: ASSPDPTNTEAF
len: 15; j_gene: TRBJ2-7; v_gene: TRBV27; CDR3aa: ASSLEGTGGRPYEQY
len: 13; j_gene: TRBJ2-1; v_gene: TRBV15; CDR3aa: ATSRDLGQFNEQF
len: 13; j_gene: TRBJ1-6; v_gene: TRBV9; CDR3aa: ASSVEAAYNSPLH
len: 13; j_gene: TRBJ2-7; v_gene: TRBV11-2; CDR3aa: ASSSTSGRFYEQY
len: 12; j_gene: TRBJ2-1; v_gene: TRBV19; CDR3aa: ASSISGRAYEQF
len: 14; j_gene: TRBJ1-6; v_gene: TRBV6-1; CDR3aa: ASSYSARIYNSPLH
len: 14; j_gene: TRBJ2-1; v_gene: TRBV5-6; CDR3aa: ASSSPVGDLAVEQF
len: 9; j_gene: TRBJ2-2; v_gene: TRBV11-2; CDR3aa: AYERAGELF
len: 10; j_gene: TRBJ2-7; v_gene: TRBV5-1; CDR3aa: ASSVRGSEQY
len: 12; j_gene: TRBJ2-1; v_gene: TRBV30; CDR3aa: AWRGVSSYNEQF
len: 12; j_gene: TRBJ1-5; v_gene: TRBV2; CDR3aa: ASMPQSGNQPQH
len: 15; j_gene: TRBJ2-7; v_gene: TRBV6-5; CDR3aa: ASSYVSLARARDEQY
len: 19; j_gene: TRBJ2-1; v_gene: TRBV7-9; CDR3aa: ASSLGSIGQGVSSSYNEQF
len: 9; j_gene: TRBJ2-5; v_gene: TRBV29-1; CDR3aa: SGLEGGGQY
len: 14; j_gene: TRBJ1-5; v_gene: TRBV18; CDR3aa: ASSGEGGRSNQPQH
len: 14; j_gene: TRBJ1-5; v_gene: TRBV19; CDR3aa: ASSPTWTASNQPQH
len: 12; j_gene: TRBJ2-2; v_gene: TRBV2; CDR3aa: ASSDLVSTGELF
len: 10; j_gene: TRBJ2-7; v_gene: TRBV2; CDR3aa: ASSGVGYEQY
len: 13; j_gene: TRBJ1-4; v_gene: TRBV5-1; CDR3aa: ASSQTGTGKEKLF
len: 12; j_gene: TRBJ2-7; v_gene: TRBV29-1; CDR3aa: SVTSRDRAYEQY
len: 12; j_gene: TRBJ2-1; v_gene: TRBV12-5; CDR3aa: ASAPLASYNEQF
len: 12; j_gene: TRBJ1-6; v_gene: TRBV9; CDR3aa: ASSQGRDNSPLH
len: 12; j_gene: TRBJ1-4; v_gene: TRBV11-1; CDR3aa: ASSSRGLGEKLF
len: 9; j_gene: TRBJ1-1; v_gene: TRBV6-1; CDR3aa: ASSEAAHAF
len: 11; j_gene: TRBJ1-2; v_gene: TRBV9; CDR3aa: ASSAAGSHGYT
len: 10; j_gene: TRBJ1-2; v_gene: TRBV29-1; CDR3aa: SVEGEFRGYT
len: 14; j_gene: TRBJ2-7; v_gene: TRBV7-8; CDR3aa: ASSLGLLGAGYEQY
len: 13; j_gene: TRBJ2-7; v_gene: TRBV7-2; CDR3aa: ASTLSRGQDHEQY
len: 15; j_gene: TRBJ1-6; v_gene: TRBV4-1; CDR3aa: ASSQRTMSSYNSPLH
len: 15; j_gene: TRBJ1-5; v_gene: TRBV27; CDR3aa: ASSARGGSYSNQPQH
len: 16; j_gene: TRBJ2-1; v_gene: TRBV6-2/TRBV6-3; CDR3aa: ASSFKRDTYSSYNEQF
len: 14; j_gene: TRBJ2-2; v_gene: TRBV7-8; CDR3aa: ASSHGPRGPSGELF
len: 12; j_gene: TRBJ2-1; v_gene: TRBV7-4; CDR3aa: ASSSGRGRGGQF
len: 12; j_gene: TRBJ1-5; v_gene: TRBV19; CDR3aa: ASRGTGGNQPQH
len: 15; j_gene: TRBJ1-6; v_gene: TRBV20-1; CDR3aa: SARAEDRGSYNSPLH
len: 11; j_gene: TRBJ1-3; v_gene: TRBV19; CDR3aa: ASRTEPGNTIY